This T cell receptor (beta chain) was captured in a study of cytotoxic CD8 clonotypes in ibrutinib-treated CLL. At the level of the study: Enrolment comprised some 10 relapsed/refractory and about 16 treatment-naive patients; under 18 were IGHV unmutated.

This CDR3 comprises 20 residues. The V gene's germline CDR1 is LGHNA and CDR2 YSLEER. Losses at the gene ends were 0 bases for V and 6 bases for J; bases not matched to a gene: 13. General study results and limits: Increased clonality at ibrutinib response gave way to a return toward baseline at progression. Clonality (at baseline) was higher than in age-matched healthy donors and tracked circulating CD8+ T-cell counts.

In regard to this clone: Its antigen remains unknown.

Some clones are missing from TCRdb's copy, which holds only in-frame ones; the method was immunoSEQ multiplex PCR. The table records about 120,000 clones, approximately 83% of them present only once. This TCR was sampled from a human donor with chronic lymphocytic leukemia. The rearrangement uses TRBV4-3 and TRBJ2-2, with 13 positions matching TRBD2. The sample here was PBMCs, taken after 24 months of ibrutinib treatment. As DNA, the CDR3 is TGCGCCAGCAGCCAAGATCACGGGACTAGCGGGGCGACGAGGGCCGGGGAGCTGTTTTTT. Encoded protein: CASSQDHGTSGATRAGELFF.